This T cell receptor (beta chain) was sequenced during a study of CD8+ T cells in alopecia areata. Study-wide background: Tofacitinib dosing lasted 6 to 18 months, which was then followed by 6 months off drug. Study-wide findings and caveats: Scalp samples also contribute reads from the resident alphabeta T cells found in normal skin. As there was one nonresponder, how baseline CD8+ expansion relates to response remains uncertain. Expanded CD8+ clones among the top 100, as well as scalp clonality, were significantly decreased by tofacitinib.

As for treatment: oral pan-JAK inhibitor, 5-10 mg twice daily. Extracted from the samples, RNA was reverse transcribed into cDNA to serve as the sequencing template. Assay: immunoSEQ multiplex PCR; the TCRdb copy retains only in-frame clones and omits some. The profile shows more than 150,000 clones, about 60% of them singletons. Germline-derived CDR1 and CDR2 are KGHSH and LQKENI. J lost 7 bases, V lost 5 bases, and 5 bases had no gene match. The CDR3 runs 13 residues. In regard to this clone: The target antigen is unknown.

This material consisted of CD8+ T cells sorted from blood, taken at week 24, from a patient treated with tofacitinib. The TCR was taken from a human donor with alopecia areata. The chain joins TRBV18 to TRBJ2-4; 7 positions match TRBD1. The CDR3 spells CASSMTGMNIQYF. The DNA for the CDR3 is TGTGCCAGCTCAATGACAGGGATGAACATTCAGTACTTC.